A single sample gave rise to the 5 T cell receptor beta chains below, sequenced in a study of T cells after yellow fever vaccination. TCRdb reanalysed the 5' RACE reads using MiXCR and keeps one entry per CDR3 protein. The table lists a few hundred thousand distinct CDR3 sequences, under 3.5% of them singletons. The specimen was CD4+ T cells sorted from PBMCs, collected 10 days after the yellow fever booster vaccination. The source is a man younger than 30 who received the YFV17D yellow fever vaccine.

This clonotype turned up a few times. The chain recombines TRBV27 with TRBJ2-3; D perhaps matches TRBD2 (7 bases). Germline CDR1 and CDR2: MNHEY and SMNVEV (reference sequence). The CDR3 runs to 15 residues. The germline V and J ends were trimmed by 6 bases and 3 bases, with 16 bases remaining between them. The CDR3 DNA is TGTGCCAGCAGCCTATGGGGGCGGGAGACAGATACGCAGTATTTT. Its protein is CASSLWGRETDTQYF.

The V gene is TRBV6-2 or TRBV6-3, the J gene TRBJ2-7; D is ambiguous. Germline V lookup: CDR1 MNHEY, CDR2 SVGEGT. V was shortened by 7 bases and J by 5 bases, with 12 bases between the two germline ends. There are 12 residues in the CDR3. CDR3 sequence: CASTQASHEQYF. In DNA, the CDR3 is TGTGCCAGCACTCAGGCAAGCCACGAGCAGTACTTC.

At least ten counts were recorded for this clonotype. The chain employs TRBV5-1 and TRBJ2-1; 9 nucleotides align to TRBD2. There are 17 residues in the CDR3. The J segment lost 6 bases and the V segment lost 0 bases, leaving 10 bases of the junction unmatched. Per germline, CDR1 SGHRS and CDR2 YFSETQ. The CDR3 protein is CASSLEKAGGFFNEQFF. CDR3 sequence (DNA): TGCGCCAGCAGCTTGGAAAAAGCGGGGGGATTTTTCAATGAGCAGTTCTTC.

This chain links TRBV7-2 with TRBJ1-1; 8 nucleotides match TRBD1. V lost 4 bases and J lost 0; bases outside the gene matches: 10. This CDR3 spans 17 amino acids. Germline CDR1 is SGHTA and CDR2 is FQGNSA. CDR3 region: CASSSRGRGRLNTEAFF. The CDR3 coding sequence is TGTGCCAGCAGCTCCCGGGGCAGGGGGCGATTGAACACTGAAGCTTTCTTT.

In its sample, this clonotype was seen many times. The chain uses TRBV7-9 and TRBJ1-5; 7 nucleotides agree with TRBD1. V dropped 3 bases and J dropped 6; count of bases not matched to a gene: 5. Germline V gene lookup returns CDR1 SEHNR and CDR2 FQNEAQ (reference sequence). This CDR3 comprises 14 residues. In nucleotides, the CDR3 is TGTGCCAGCAGCTTGGGGCAGGGGGGTCAGCCCCAGCATTTT. Protein sequence: CASSLGQGGQPQHF. The full variable domain, in which reference TRBV7-9 and TRBJ1-5 provide the parts outside the CDR3, is DTGVSQNPRHKITKRGQNVTFRCDPISEHNRLYWYRQTLGQGPEFLTYFQNEAQLEKSRLLSDRFSAERPKGSFSTLEIQRTEQGDSAMYLCASSLGQGGQPQHFGDGTRLSIL.